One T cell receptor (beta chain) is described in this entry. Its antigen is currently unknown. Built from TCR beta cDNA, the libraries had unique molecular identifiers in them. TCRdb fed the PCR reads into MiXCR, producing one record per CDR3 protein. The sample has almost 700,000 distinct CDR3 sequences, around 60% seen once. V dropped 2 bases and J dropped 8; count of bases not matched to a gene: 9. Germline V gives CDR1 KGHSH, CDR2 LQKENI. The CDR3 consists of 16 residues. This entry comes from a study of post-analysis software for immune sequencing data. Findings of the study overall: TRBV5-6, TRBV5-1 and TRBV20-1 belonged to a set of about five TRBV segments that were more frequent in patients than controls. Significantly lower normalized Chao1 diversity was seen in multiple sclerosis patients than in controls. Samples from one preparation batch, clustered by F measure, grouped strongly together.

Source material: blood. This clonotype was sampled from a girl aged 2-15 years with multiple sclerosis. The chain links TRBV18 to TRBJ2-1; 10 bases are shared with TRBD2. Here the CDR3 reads CASSPSGGASMHEQFF. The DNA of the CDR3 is TGTGCCAGCTCACCAAGCGGGGGGGCGAGTATGCATGAGCAGTTCTTC. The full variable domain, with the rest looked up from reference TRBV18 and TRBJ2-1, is NAGVMQNPRHLVRRRGQEARLRCSPMKGHSHVYWYRQLPEEGLKFMVYLQKENIIDESGMPKERFSAEFPKEGPSILRIQQVVRGDSAAYFCASSPSGGASMHEQFFGPGTRLTVL.